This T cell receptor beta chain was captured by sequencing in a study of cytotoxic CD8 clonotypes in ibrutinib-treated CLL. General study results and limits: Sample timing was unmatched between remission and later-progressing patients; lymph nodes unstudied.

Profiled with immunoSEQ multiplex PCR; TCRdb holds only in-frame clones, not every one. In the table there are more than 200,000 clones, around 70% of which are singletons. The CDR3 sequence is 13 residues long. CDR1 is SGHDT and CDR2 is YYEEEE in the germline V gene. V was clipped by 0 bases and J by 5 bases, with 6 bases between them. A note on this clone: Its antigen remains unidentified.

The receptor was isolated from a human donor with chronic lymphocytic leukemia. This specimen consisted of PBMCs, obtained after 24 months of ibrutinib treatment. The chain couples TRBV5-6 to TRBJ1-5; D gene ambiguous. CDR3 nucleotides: TGTGCCAGCAGCTTGGCGGCCTATCAGCCCCAGCATTTT. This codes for CASSLAAYQPQHF. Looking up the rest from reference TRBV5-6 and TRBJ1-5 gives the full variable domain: DAGVTQSPTHLIKTRGQQVTLRCSPKSGHDTVSWYQQALGQGPQFIFQYYEEEERQRGNFPDRFSGHQFPNYSSELNVNALLLGDSALYLCASSLAAYQPQHFGDGTRLSIL.